Following are 15 T cell receptor beta chains from one sample sequenced in a study of identical twins. TCRdb re-called the 5' RACE reads through MiXCR, storing one row per CDR3 protein. The sample lists roughly 490,000 distinct CDR3 sequences, 13% to 15% occurring once. These same records also appear under a second study, on yellow fever vaccine responses in identical twins.

The specimen was CD4+ T cells sorted from blood. The receptors originated from a woman in her late teens or twenties in good health.

In this sample, this clonotype turned up a few times. No DNA is shown, since the ends of the CDR3 on it are uncertain; the CDR3 is the one TCRdb lists. The chain is built from TRBV12-3 or TRBV12-4 and TRBJ2-2. With termini counted, the CDR3 has 12 amino acids. The CDR3 sequence is CASSFSPGSCFF.

A few counts support this clonotype. V is TRBV29-1 and J is TRBJ1-1; unclear D gene. Trimming removed 3 bases from V and 11 bases from J, with 13 bases in between. Germline V gene data show CDR1 as SQVTM and CDR2 as ANQGSEA. The CDR3 is 11 residues long. The CDR3 bases are TGCAGCGTTGACTTTGAAGAATGGGCTTTCTTT. The encoded protein is CSVDFEEWAFF.

The gene calls are TRBV11-2 and TRBJ2-3; possibly TRBD1 for D (6 bases). The CDR3 loop spans 13 amino acids. With 3 bases removed from V and 6 bases from J, the gap between germline ends came to 10 bases. Germline V gives CDR1 SGHAT, CDR2 FQNNGV. The CDR3 DNA sequence: TGTGCCAGCAGCTTTAGGGGGTGGGATACGCAGTATTTT. Translated: CASSFRGWDTQYF.

This clonotype was counted between two and nine times. The chain has TRBV15 and TRBJ2-5; D is perhaps TRBD1 or TRBD2 (5 bases each). V lost 3 bases and J lost 2, with 16 bases in between. The germline gives CDR1 LNHNV, CDR2 YYDKDF (reference sequence). CDR3 size: 16 residues. CDR3 protein: CATSSDGWGIQETQYF. As DNA, the CDR3 is TGTGCCACCAGCAGTGATGGGTGGGGGATACAAGAGACCCAGTACTTC.

V is TRBV24-1 and J is TRBJ2-1; 11 bases match TRBD1. The germline CDR1 and CDR2 sequences are KGHDR and SFDVKD. The CDR3 has 18 amino acids. Trimming took 6 bases from V and 5 from J; bases not matched to a gene: 14. CDR3 in DNA: TGTGCCACCAGTTTAAGGGACAGGGGGTCCGCACCAAACAATGAGCAGTTCTTC. It codes for CATSLRDRGSAPNNEQFF.

This clonotype appeared a few times. The V and J genes are TRBV10-2 and TRBJ2-4; a weak D match, TRBD1 (5 bases). The CDR3 loop spans 13 amino acids. V lost 3 bases and J lost 9, with 12 bases in between. Germline lookup yields CDR1 WSHSY and CDR2 SAAADI. The CDR3 DNA is TGCGCCAGCAGTGATCCTGGGGCCAGCATTCAGTACTTC. This translates into CASSDPGASIQYF.

This clonotype was seen ten or more times. The junction does not match germline at one end; this may be a read error. The chain has TRBV7-2 and TRBJ2-3, with no clear D. The CDR3 contains 14 residues. Germline lookup yields CDR1 SGHTA and CDR2 FQGNSA. CDR3 nucleotide sequence: TGCGCCAGCAGCCTAAGTGGGGGCACAGATACGCAGTATTTT. Translating gives CASSLSGGTDTQYF. The full variable domain, in which reference TRBV7-2 and TRBJ2-3 provide the parts outside the CDR3, is GAGVSQSPSNKVTEKGKDVELRCDPISGHTALYWYRQSLGQGLEFLIYFQGNSAPDKSGLPSDRFSAERTGGSVSTLTIQRTQQEDSAVYLCASSLSGGTDTQYFGPGTRLTVL.

The chain has TRBV3-1 and TRBJ2-7; D gene unclear. The CDR3 spans 14 residues. CDR1 LGHDT and CDR2 YNNKEL come from the germline V gene (reference sequence). V lost 3 bases and J 4 bases, leaving 13 bases between the germline ends. In DNA form, the CDR3 reads TGTGCCAGCAGCCATGTCTACCCCAAATACGAGCAGTACTTC. Translation gives CASSHVYPKYEQYF.

The chain carries TRBV11-2 and TRBJ2-3; TRBD2 agrees at 11 bases. The germline V gene encodes CDR1 SGHAT and CDR2 FQNNGV. The CDR3 loop spans 16 amino acids. The J segment lost 5 bases and the V segment lost 3 bases, leaving 7 bases of the junction unmatched. CDR3 DNA: TGTGCCAGCAGCTTGATAGCGGGGGGGCGGGGAGATACGCAGTATTTT. Its translation is CASSLIAGGRGDTQYF.

CDR3 coding DNA: TGTGCCAGCAGCTTAGTTGGTTTGCTAGCGGGAGCTAAGGGAGACACAGATACGCAGTATTTT. The encoded protein is CASSLVGLLAGAKGDTDTQYF. The chain carries TRBV7-6 and TRBJ2-3, with 10 bases fitting TRBD2. The junction had 18 bases not matched to a gene; V was cut back by 1 base and J by 2 bases. CDR1 is SGHVS, CDR2 FNYEAQ, per germline. The CDR3 contains 21 residues. The whole variable domain, filled in from reference TRBV7-6 and TRBJ2-3, reads GAGVSQSPRYKVTKRGQDVALRCDPISGHVSLYWYRQALGQGPEFLTYFNYEAQQDKSGLPNDRFSAERPEGSISTLTIQRTEQRDSAMYRCASSLVGLLAGAKGDTDTQYFGPGTRLTVL.

CDR3 amino acids: CAIRLAGGTDTQYF. CDR3 DNA sequence: TGTGCCATCCGACTAGCGGGGGGCACAGATACGCAGTATTTT. The rearrangement uses TRBV10-3 and TRBJ2-3, with 12 bases matching TRBD2. Losses at the gene ends were 8 bases for V and 1 base for J; bases not matched to a gene: 1. There are 14 residues in the CDR3. Germline assignment: CDR1 ENHRY and CDR2 SYGVKD.

The chain carries TRBV24-1 and TRBJ2-5, with 9 bases identical to TRBD1. Germline CDR1 KGHDR, CDR2 SFDVKD. The junction had 12 bases not matched to a gene; V was cut back by 6 bases and J by 5 bases. The CDR3 runs to 16 residues. As DNA, the CDR3 is TGTGCCACCAGTTCTCCATCTCGGACAGGGGTGGAGACCCAGTACTTC. Its translation: CATSSPSRTGVETQYF.

The sample holds a few counts of this clonotype. The V call is TRBV3-1, the J call TRBJ2-7, with TRBD2 identical over 14 bases. J lost 5 bases, V lost 5 bases, and 8 bases had no gene match. The CDR3 has 16 amino acids. Germline values: CDR1 LGHDT, CDR2 YNNKEL (reference sequence). As DNA, the CDR3 is TGTGCCAGCAGCTACGGACTAGCGGGAGGCAACCACGAGCAGTACTTC. This sequence encodes CASSYGLAGGNHEQYF.

The chain couples TRBV12-3 or TRBV12-4 to TRBJ2-1; no firm D call. The CDR3 consists of 12 residues. For the CDR3, the DNA is TGTACCACCCGTGGTCCCTACAATGAGCAGTTCTTC. Translation: CTTRGPYNEQFF.

The chain couples TRBV27 to TRBJ2-5; possible D gene TRBD1, 5 bases. The CDR3 is 9 residues long. V dropped 9 bases and J dropped 7 bases, with 6 bases sitting between them. Germline CDR1 reads MNHEY; CDR2 reads SMNVEV (reference sequence). The CDR3 is CASQGTQYF. The CDR3 nucleotides read TGTGCCAGTCAGGGGACCCAGTACTTC.